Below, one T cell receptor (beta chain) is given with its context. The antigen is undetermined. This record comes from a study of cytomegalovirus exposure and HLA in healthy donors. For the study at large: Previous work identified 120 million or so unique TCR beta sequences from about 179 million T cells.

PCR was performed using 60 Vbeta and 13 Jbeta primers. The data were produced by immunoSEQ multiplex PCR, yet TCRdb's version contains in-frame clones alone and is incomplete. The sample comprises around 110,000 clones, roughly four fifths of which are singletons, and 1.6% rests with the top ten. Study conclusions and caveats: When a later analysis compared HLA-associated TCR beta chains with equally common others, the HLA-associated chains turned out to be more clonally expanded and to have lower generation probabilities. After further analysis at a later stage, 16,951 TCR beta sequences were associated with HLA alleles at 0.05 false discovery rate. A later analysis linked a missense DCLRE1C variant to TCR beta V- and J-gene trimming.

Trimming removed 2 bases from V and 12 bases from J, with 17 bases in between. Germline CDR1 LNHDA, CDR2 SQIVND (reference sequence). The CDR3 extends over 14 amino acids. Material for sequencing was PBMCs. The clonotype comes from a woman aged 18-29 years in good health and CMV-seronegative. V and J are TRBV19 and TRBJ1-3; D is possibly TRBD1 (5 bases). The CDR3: CASSIIDGPGDIYF. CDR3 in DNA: TGTGCCAGTAGTATAATCGACGGCCCGGGGGACATATATTTT. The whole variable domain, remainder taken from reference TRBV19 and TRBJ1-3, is DGGITQSPKYLFRKEGQNVTLSCEQNLNHDAMYWYRQDPGQGLRLIYYSQIVNDFQKGDIAEGYSVSREKKESFPLTVTSAQKNPTAFYLCASSIIDGPGDIYFGEGSWLTVV.